Shown below are 24 T cell receptor beta chains from a single sample sequenced in a study of blood T cell repertoires in COVID-19. Clones were read by immunoSEQ multiplex PCR, and TCRdb kept only the in-frame ones, dropping some. Of approximately 200,000 clones listed, around 88% are singletons. Sequencing input: PBMCs or T cells enriched from blood (not recorded which). These receptors came from a woman younger than 45 who had been exposed to COVID-19.

The chain is built from TRBV27 and TRBJ2-7; 10 bases match TRBD1. The germline gives CDR1 MNHEY, CDR2 SMNVEV (reference sequence). The CDR3 length is 16 residues. Trimming removed 2 bases from V and 0 bases from J; junction bases left unmatched: 4. DNA for the CDR3: TGTGCCAGCAGTTTACGGGGGACAGGGGACTCCTACGAGCAGTACTTC. This translates into CASSLRGTGDSYEQYF.

The CDR3 coding sequence is TGCGCCAGCAAGGGACAGAACTCCTACGAGCAGTACTTC. Amino acids: CASKGQNSYEQYF. This rearrangement joins TRBV5-1 to TRBJ2-7; 7 bases map to TRBD1. Trimming cost V 6 bases and J 0 bases; bases outside gene matches: 3. The CDR3 covers 13 residues. The V gene's germline CDR1 is SGHRS and CDR2 YFSETQ.

The chain combines TRBV27 with TRBJ1-1; D possibly corresponds to TRBD1 (6 bases). CDR1 and CDR2 (germline): MNHEY, SMNVEV (reference sequence). V was pared by 4 bases and J by 5 bases, with 14 bases between. This CDR3 contains 14 residues. The CDR3 here is CASSSQPGATEAFF. In nucleotides, the CDR3 is TGTGCCAGCAGTTCGCAGCCAGGGGCAACTGAAGCTTTCTTT.

The chain recombines TRBV2 with TRBJ2-3; D perhaps matches TRBD2 (6 bases). Germline V gene data show CDR1 as SNHLY and CDR2 as FYNNEI. The CDR3 length is 16 residues. V was shortened by 7 bases and J by 1 base, with 18 bases between the two germline ends. The CDR3 loop is CASKKYILAGTDTQYF. DNA of the CDR3: TGTGCCAGCAAGAAGTATATATTAGCGGGCACAGATACGCAGTATTTT.

The gene calls are TRBV19 and TRBJ1-1; 8 bases are a match to TRBD1. Germline loops: CDR1 LNHDA, CDR2 SQIVND (reference sequence). This CDR3 spans 13 amino acids. The ends lost 5 bases at V and 3 bases at J; junction bases unmatched: 2. The CDR3 loop reads CASSSTGDTEAFF. In nucleotides, the CDR3 is TGTGCCAGTAGTTCGACAGGGGACACTGAAGCTTTCTTT.

This clone has only one observation. The V and J genes are TRBV5-1 and TRBJ2-3, with TRBD2 matching 7 bases. Germline CDR1 is SGHRS and CDR2 is YFSETQ. This CDR3 has 15 residues. The J segment lost 3 bases and the V segment lost 0 bases, leaving 4 bases of the junction unmatched. DNA for the CDR3: TGCGCCAGCAGCTTGGGCCGGGGGGTTACAGATACGCAGTATTTT. This translates into CASSLGRGVTDTQYF.

V and J are TRBV5-1 and TRBJ2-3; possibly TRBD2 for D (5 bases). The V gene's germline CDR1 is SGHRS and CDR2 YFSETQ. Deletions cut 0 bases from V and 2 bases from J, with 16 bases between. CDR3 length equals 17 residues. The CDR3 bases are TGCGCCAGCAGCTTGGTGATACTAGTCCCTTCCACAGATACGCAGTATTTT. The encoded protein is CASSLVILVPSTDTQYF.

The chain's CDR3 is CASSLAGSGANVLTF. In DNA, the CDR3 is TGCGCCAGCAGCTTGGCAGGTTCTGGGGCCAACGTCCTGACTTTC. This chain links TRBV5-1 with TRBJ2-6; D gene ambiguous. Germline lookup yields CDR1 SGHRS and CDR2 YFSETQ. CDR3 length: 15 amino acids. V was trimmed by 0 bases and J by 1 base, leaving 5 bases between them.

This sequence joins TRBV3-1 (or the pseudogene TRBV3-2) and TRBJ1-2; 7 bases agree with TRBD1. The CDR3 covers 16 residues. CDR1 and CDR2 (germline): LGHDT, YNNKEL (reference sequence). Losses at the gene ends were 3 bases for V and 2 bases for J; bases not matched to a gene: 9. The CDR3 DNA reads TGTGCCAGCAGCCATTCTTACAGGGGAAGGAACTATGGCTACACCTTC. Its translation: CASSHSYRGRNYGYTF.

The CDR3 DNA reads as TGTGCCAGCAGCCAAGTTTCACAGGGCCACGAGCAGTACTTC. This translates into CASSQVSQGHEQYF. The chain joins TRBV3-1 (or the pseudogene TRBV3-2) to TRBJ2-7, with TRBD1 as a possible D gene (6 bases). This CDR3 contains 14 residues. Looked up from germline, CDR1 is LGHDT and CDR2 is YNNKEL (reference sequence). V gave up 1 base and J gave up 5 bases, with 12 bases separating them.

This rearrangement joins TRBV24-1 to TRBJ1-5, with a tentative D call TRBD1 (6 bases). This CDR3 comprises 15 residues. Trimming removed 3 bases at V and 4 bases at J, with 12 bases between. Germline CDR1 and CDR2: KGHDR and SFDVKD. The CDR3 sequence is CATSDNDRMNQPQHF. For the CDR3, the DNA is TGTGCCACCAGTGATAATGACAGGATGAATCAGCCCCAGCATTTT.

The rearrangement uses TRBV29-1 and TRBJ2-7; 7 bases are a match to TRBD2. The CDR3 is made up of 14 amino acids. CDR1 and CDR2 (germline): SQVTM, ANQGSEA. Trimming removed 5 bases from V and 6 bases from J; junction bases left unmatched: 13. The CDR3 region is CSVTLAARWGEQYF. CDR3 DNA sequence: TGCAGCGTTACCCTAGCGGCTCGTTGGGGCGAGCAGTACTTC.

This chain connects TRBV9 to TRBJ1-1; TRBD1 is a possible D gene (5 bases). V shed 2 bases and J shed 1 base, with 15 bases lying between them. The germline V gene encodes CDR1 SGDLS and CDR2 YYNGEE. This CDR3 is 16 amino acids long. This CDR3 reads CASSVGPYTGNTEAFF. CDR3 bases: TGTGCCAGCAGCGTGGGGCCCTACACAGGGAACACTGAAGCTTTCTTT.

V and J are TRBV29-1 and TRBJ1-1, with 10 bases aligning to TRBD1. There are 13 residues in the CDR3. V lost 7 bases and J lost 1; bases outside the gene matches: 3. From germline, CDR1 is SQVTM and CDR2 ANQGSEA. The DNA for the CDR3 is TGCAGCGGTCGACAGGGGGCGAACACTGAAGCTTTCTTT. The encoded protein is CSGRQGANTEAFF.

The V and J genes are TRBV3-1 (or the pseudogene TRBV3-2) and TRBJ1-1, with D possibly matching TRBD1 (6 bases). Trimming pared 1 base from V and 7 bases from J, leaving 13 bases between. The germline gives CDR1 LGHDT, CDR2 YNNKEL (reference sequence). This CDR3 has 14 residues. DNA for the CDR3: TGTGCCAGCAGCCAAGGCACAGGGCGTGGTGAAGCTTTCTTT. This codes for CASSQGTGRGEAFF.

The V and J genes are TRBV11-3 and TRBJ2-5; D might be TRBD2 (6 bases). The CDR3 has 16 residues. Germline assignment: CDR1 SGHNT and CDR2 YENEEA. The V end lost 5 bases, the J end lost 5 bases, and 21 bases lay between the germline ends. CDR3 coding DNA: TGTGCCAGCAGCGCCCCCGGGGGTAGGGGTTTGGAGACCCAGTACTTC. Its protein product is CASSAPGGRGLETQYF. Supplemented by reference TRBV11-3 and TRBJ2-5, the full variable domain reads EAGVVQSPRYKIIEKKQPVAFWCNPISGHNTLYWYLQNLGQGPELLIRYENEEAVDDSQLPKDRFSAERLKGVDSTLKIQPAELGDSAVYLCASSAPGGRGLETQYFGPGTRLLVL.

This chain uses TRBV3-1 (or the pseudogene TRBV3-2) with TRBJ1-1, with D perhaps matching TRBD1 (5 bases). The CDR3 contains 14 residues. The V gene lost 4 bases and the J gene lost 8 bases, with 17 bases spanning the gap. Germline values: CDR1 LGHDT, CDR2 YNNKEL (reference sequence). The CDR3 region is CASSRRGSGFEAFF. CDR3 DNA sequence: TGTGCCAGCAGCCGGCGTGGGTCAGGGTTCGAAGCTTTCTTT.

The V gene is TRBV5-1, the J gene TRBJ2-1; 12 bases map to TRBD2. This CDR3 spans 18 amino acids. V lost 1 base to trimming and J lost 7 bases; unmatched junction nucleotides: 12. CDR1 is SGHRS, CDR2 YFSETQ, per germline. CDR3 protein: CASSLPTSGGPLGNEQFF. The DNA for the CDR3 is TGCGCCAGCAGCTTGCCCACTAGCGGGGGGCCCCTTGGGAATGAGCAGTTCTTC.

J is TRBJ2-5 and V is TRBV11-2, with a weak D call TRBD2 (6 bases). Germline V gives CDR1 SGHAT, CDR2 FQNNGV. Deletions cut 5 bases from V and 1 base from J, with 17 bases between. This CDR3 is 16 amino acids long. The CDR3 DNA follows: TGTGCCAGCAGCGGTAGGGCGGGGAAACTCCAAGAGACCCAGTACTTC. As protein: CASSGRAGKLQETQYF.

The chain joins TRBV19 to TRBJ2-1, with TRBD1 as a possible D gene (5 bases). CDR1 and CDR2 (germline): LNHDA, SQIVND (reference sequence). The CDR3 totals 14 residues. The V end was cut by 1 base, the J end by 1 base, with 5 bases between. CDR3 protein: CASSIGQSYNEQFF. The CDR3 DNA follows: TGTGCCAGTAGTATAGGACAGTCCTACAATGAGCAGTTCTTC.

In its sample, this clone was seen once. The chain recombines TRBV11-2 with TRBJ2-1; 7 bases agree with TRBD1. Germline V gene lookup returns CDR1 SGHAT and CDR2 FQNNGV. There are 12 residues in the CDR3. The J segment lost 9 bases and the V segment lost 5 bases, leaving 4 bases of the junction unmatched. The CDR3 nucleotides are TGTGCCAGCAGCGTAGGGGGCGGTGAGCAGTTCTTC. It codes for CASSVGGGEQFF.

The chain recombines TRBV19 with TRBJ1-5; the D gene is possibly TRBD1 (6 bases). Looked up from germline, CDR1 is LNHDA and CDR2 is SQIVND (reference sequence). CDR3 length: 20 amino acids. The V end lost 4 bases, the J end lost 0 bases, and 25 bases lay between the germline ends. The CDR3 region is CASSRPSGRGALYSNQPQHF. The CDR3 DNA follows: TGTGCCAGTAGTAGGCCCTCGGGCAGGGGCGCTCTATATAGCAATCAGCCCCAGCATTTT.

The chain uses TRBV5-1 and TRBJ2-1; TRBD1 matches 7 bases. The CDR3 loop spans 13 amino acids. The trim removed 5 bases at V and 8 bases at J, leaving 7 bases unmatched. Germline values: CDR1 SGHRS, CDR2 YFSETQ. CDR3 DNA sequence: TGCGCCAGCAGGAAGACAGGGAGCGATGAGCAGTTCTTC. Residues: CASRKTGSDEQFF.

V usage is TRBV12-3 or TRBV12-4 and J usage is TRBJ2-7; D may be TRBD1 (6 bases). This CDR3 spans 13 amino acids. Trimming left V 5 bases short and J 6 bases short, with 14 bases between. CDR3: CASSPTGSPEQYF. Here the CDR3 DNA reads TGTGCCAGCAGTCCAACAGGGAGCCCCGAGCAGTACTTC.